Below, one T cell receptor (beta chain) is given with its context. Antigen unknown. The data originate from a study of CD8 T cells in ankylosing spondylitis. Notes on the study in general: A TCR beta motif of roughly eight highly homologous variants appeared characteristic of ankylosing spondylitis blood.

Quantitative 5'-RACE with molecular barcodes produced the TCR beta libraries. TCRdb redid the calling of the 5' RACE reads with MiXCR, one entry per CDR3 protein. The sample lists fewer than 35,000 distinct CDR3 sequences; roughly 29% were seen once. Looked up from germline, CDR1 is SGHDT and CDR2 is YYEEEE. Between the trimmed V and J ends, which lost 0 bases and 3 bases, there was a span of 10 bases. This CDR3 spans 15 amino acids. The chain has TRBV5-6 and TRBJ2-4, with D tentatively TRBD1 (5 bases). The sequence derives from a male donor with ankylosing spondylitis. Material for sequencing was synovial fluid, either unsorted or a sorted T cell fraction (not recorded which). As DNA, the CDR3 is TGTGCCAGCAGCTTGGGCCAGGGTGTCAAAAACATTCAGTACTTC. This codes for CASSLGQGVKNIQYF.